This entry describes one TCR beta chain. Its antigen is still unknown. Expressed TCRB transcripts got sequenced, as all isolated RNA was reverse transcribed. Some clones are missing from TCRdb's copy, which holds only in-frame ones; the method was immunoSEQ multiplex PCR. The repertoire has 250,000 to 400,000 clones, 11% to 15% of them found once; the top ten carry approximately 7%. The sample belongs to a study of beta chain features in type 1 diabetes. Whole-study findings and limits: Naive, central memory and Treg TCRB repertoires appeared more alike in patients than in healthy donors.

Donors contributed one heparinised blood draw apiece, averaging roughly 0.12 L. Trimming removed 5 bases from V and 0 bases from J, with 13 bases in between. Germline V gene lookup returns CDR1 LNHDA and CDR2 SQIVND (reference sequence). This CDR3 contains 15 residues. This chain connects TRBV19 to TRBJ1-1; weak D call: TRBD1 (5 bases). The sample was central memory CD4+ T cells from blood. The TCR originated in a man aged 30 to 45 in good health. CDR3: CASSSFRAVNTEAFF. The CDR3 DNA sequence: TGTGCCAGTAGTTCGTTCAGGGCGGTGAACACTGAAGCTTTCTTT.